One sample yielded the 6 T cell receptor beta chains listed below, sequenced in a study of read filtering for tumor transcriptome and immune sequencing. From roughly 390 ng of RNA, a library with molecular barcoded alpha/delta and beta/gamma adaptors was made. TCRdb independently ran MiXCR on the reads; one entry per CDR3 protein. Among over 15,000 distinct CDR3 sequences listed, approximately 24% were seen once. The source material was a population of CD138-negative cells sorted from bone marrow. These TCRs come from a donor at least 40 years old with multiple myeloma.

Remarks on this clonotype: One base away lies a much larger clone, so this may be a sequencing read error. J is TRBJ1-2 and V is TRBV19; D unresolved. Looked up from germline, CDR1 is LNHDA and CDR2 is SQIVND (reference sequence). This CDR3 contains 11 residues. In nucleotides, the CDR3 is TGTGTCAGCGAAATTAACTATGGCTACACCTTC. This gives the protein CVSEINYGYTF.

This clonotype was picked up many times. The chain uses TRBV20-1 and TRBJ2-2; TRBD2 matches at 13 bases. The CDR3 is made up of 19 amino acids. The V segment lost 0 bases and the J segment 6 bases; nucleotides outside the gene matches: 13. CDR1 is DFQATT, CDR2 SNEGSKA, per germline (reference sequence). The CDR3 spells CSARDVRTSGRVNAGELFF. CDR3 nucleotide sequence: TGCAGTGCTAGAGATGTTAGGACTAGCGGGAGAGTAAATGCCGGGGAGCTGTTTTTT.

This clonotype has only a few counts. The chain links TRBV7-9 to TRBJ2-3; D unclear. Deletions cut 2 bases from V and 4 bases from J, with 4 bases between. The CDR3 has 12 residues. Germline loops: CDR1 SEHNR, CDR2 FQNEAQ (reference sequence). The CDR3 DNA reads TGTGCCAGCAGCTTAAGCGCAGATACGCAGTATTTT. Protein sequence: CASSLSADTQYF.

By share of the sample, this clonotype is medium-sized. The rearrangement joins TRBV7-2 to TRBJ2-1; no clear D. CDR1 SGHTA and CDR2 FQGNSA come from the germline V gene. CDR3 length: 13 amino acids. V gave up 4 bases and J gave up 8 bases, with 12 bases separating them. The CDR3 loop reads CASSYSQLHEQFF. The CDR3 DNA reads TGTGCCAGCAGCTACTCTCAGCTCCATGAGCAGTTCTTC.

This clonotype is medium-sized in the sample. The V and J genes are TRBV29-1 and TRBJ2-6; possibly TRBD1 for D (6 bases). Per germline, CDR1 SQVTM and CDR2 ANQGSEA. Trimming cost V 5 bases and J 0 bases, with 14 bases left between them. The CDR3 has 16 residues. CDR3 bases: TGCAGCGTTCCTCAGGGGCAAAGCTCTGGGGCCAACGTCCTGACTTTC. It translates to CSVPQGQSSGANVLTF.

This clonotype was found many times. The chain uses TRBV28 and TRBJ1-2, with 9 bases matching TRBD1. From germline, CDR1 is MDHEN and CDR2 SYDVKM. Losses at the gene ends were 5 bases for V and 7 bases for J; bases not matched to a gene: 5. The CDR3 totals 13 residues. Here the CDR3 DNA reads TGTGCCAGCAGTGCTGGACAGGGGATTGGCTACACCTTC. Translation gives CASSAGQGIGYTF.